The 30 T cell receptor beta chains below come from one sample, sequenced in a study of blood T cell repertoires in COVID-19 (TCRdb year 2020). The library was obtained by the immunoSEQ multiplex PCR assay. Sourced from immuneACCESS, this table was stored by TCRdb with only in-frame sequences that have V and J called. A share of the clones is absent; for the studies checked, an unresolved V gene accounts for under half, and the remainder has no known explanation. This sample is represented by 350,000 to 450,000 clones; about nine tenths of them were singletons. Roughly 0.86% of the sample rests with the top ten. Sequenced material: PBMCs or T cells enriched from blood (not recorded which). These receptors came from a woman in her thirties or forties who had been exposed to COVID-19.

The J gene is TRBJ2-7, the V gene TRBV5-1; 14 nucleotides agree with TRBD2. The germline CDR1 and CDR2 sequences are SGHRS and YFSETQ. The V segment lost 4 bases and the J segment 5 bases; nucleotides outside the gene matches: 8. The CDR3 covers 16 residues. CDR3 loop: CASSQGTSGSLHEQYF. CDR3 in DNA: TGCGCCAGCAGCCAGGGGACTAGCGGGAGCCTCCACGAGCAGTACTTC.

This clone was seen a single time. The CDR3 sequence is CASSHKRQGSEQYF. The CDR3 DNA sequence: TGCGCCAGCAGTCACAAAAGACAGGGCTCCGAGCAGTACTTC. The V call is TRBV23-1, the J call TRBJ2-7; TRBD1 matches at 7 bases. TRBV23-1 belongs to the ORF category, with a function that is uncertain. The trim removed 3 bases at V and 6 bases at J, leaving 8 bases unmatched. This CDR3 is 14 amino acids long.

The rearrangement uses TRBV18 and TRBJ2-7, with TRBD2 matching 10 bases. CDR3 length: 14 amino acids. With V trimmed by 6 bases and J by 0 bases, 2 bases remained unmatched. The germline CDR1 and CDR2 sequences are KGHSH and LQKENI. The CDR3 loop reads CASSASGSSYEQYF. CDR3 nucleotide sequence: TGTGCCAGCTCGGCTAGCGGGAGCTCCTACGAGCAGTACTTC. The variable domain in full, completed from reference TRBV18 and TRBJ2-7, reads NAGVMQNPRHLVRRRGQEARLRCSPMKGHSHVYWYRQLPEEGLKFMVYLQKENIIDESGMPKERFSAEFPKEGPSILRIQQVVRGDSAAYFCASSASGSSYEQYFGPGTRLTVT.

V usage is TRBV5-4 and J usage is TRBJ2-5; 15 bases match TRBD2. CDR1 SGHNT and CDR2 YYREEE come from the germline V gene (reference sequence). V was clipped by 4 bases and J by 3 bases; unmatched bases: 4. The CDR3 has 16 residues. CDR3 bases: TGTGCCAGCAGCCAAGGACTAGCGGGAGGGGAAGAGACCCAGTACTTC. Encoded protein: CASSQGLAGGEETQYF.

The chain uses TRBV10-2 and TRBJ1-1; no clear D gene. Trimming took off 3 bases at V and 0 bases at J, with 8 bases between the two ends. The CDR3 is made up of 14 amino acids. CDR1 is WSHSY, CDR2 SAAADI, per germline. The CDR3 DNA sequence: TGCGCCAGCAGTGACATCGGGGTGAACACTGAAGCTTTCTTT. This codes for CASSDIGVNTEAFF.

V is TRBV3-1 (or the pseudogene TRBV3-2) and J is TRBJ2-4; a possible D gene is TRBD2 (7 bases). CDR1 LGHDT and CDR2 YNNKEL come from the germline V gene (reference sequence). This CDR3 has 15 residues. Trimming pared 4 bases from V and 7 bases from J, leaving 17 bases between. CDR3 sequence reads: CASSRGGDRGNIQYF. Written as DNA, the CDR3 is TGTGCCAGCAGCCGGGGAGGGGATAGGGGGAACATTCAGTACTTC.

V and J are TRBV7-2 and TRBJ2-4, with a weak D call TRBD2 (6 bases). Germline V gene lookup returns CDR1 SGHTA and CDR2 FQGNSA. V was cut by 5 bases and J by 11 bases, with 19 bases left in between. The CDR3 spans 14 residues. For the CDR3, the DNA is TGTGCCAGCAGCCCAAGGACGGAGGGCGCCGTTCAGTACTTC. This codes for CASSPRTEGAVQYF. Using reference TRBV7-2 and TRBJ2-4 for the parts outside the CDR3, the full variable domain is GAGVSQSPSNKVTEKGKDVELRCDPISGHTALYWYRQSLGQGLEFLIYFQGNSAPDKSGLPSDRFSAERTGGSVSTLTIQRTQQEDSAVYLCASSPRTEGAVQYFGAGTRLSVL.

J is TRBJ1-1 and V is TRBV18, with 12 bases aligning to TRBD1. This CDR3 contains 18 residues. V shed 3 bases, J shed 5 bases, and the junction held 13 bases outside the gene matches. Per the germline V gene, CDR1 is KGHSH and CDR2 is LQKENI. The CDR3 bases are TGTGCCAGCTCACCTGTCCCGGGACAGGGGGCAAGTCTTACTGAAGCTTTCTTT. It specifies CASSPVPGQGASLTEAFF.

V is TRBV10-3 and J is TRBJ1-1; the D is unclear. Germline assignment: CDR1 ENHRY and CDR2 SYGVKD. There are 16 residues in the CDR3. V lost 0 bases, J lost 1 base, and 12 bases lay in between. CDR3 protein: CAISESTKLANTEAFF. CDR3 nucleotide sequence: TGTGCCATCAGTGAGTCGACTAAACTCGCGAACACTGAAGCTTTCTTT.

V gene TRBV6-5 combines with J gene TRBJ1-1; weak D call: TRBD1 (6 bases). Trimming removed 6 bases from V and 5 bases from J, with 19 bases in between. Germline loops: CDR1 MNHEY, CDR2 SVGAGI. The CDR3 spans 15 residues. As DNA, the CDR3 is TGTGCCAGCAGGGACATCAAGGGGGAGAAAACTGAAGCTTTCTTT. The encoded protein is CASRDIKGEKTEAFF.

V gene TRBV9 combines with J gene TRBJ1-1, with 9 nucleotides matching TRBD1. Germline trimming cut 0 bases from V and 3 bases from J; bases unmatched to any gene: 9. Germline lookup yields CDR1 SGDLS and CDR2 YYNGEE. This CDR3 comprises 17 residues. The chain's CDR3 is CASSVGQGDKSDTEAFF. In nucleotides, the CDR3 is TGTGCCAGCAGCGTAGGACAGGGGGACAAATCGGACACTGAAGCTTTCTTT.

The chain couples TRBV2 to TRBJ2-1, with 7 nucleotides matching TRBD2. The CDR3 totals 16 residues. Germline V gene lookup returns CDR1 SNHLY and CDR2 FYNNEI. J lost 0 bases, V lost 6 bases, and 8 bases had no gene match. Here the CDR3 DNA reads TGTGCCAGCAGGTCTTTCGGGGGGAGCTCCTACAATGAGCAGTTCTTC. Its protein is CASRSFGGSSYNEQFF.

This chain connects TRBV15 to TRBJ1-4; the match to TRBD1 covers 8 bases. The CDR3 loop spans 13 amino acids. Germline CDR1 reads LNHNV; CDR2 reads YYDKDF (reference sequence). The ends lost 4 bases at V and 11 bases at J; junction bases unmatched: 6. For the CDR3, the DNA is TGTGCCACCAGCAAGACAGGGGCGAAGAAACTGTTTTTT. It codes for CATSKTGAKKLFF.

V gene TRBV7-8 combines with J gene TRBJ2-1, with a tentative D call TRBD2 (5 bases). Trimming took off 1 base at V and 4 bases at J, with 11 bases between the two ends. This CDR3 has 15 residues. Germline-derived CDR1 and CDR2 are SGHVS and FQNEAQ. The CDR3 DNA follows: TGTGCCAGCAGCTTAGTGAGGGCCCTTTACAATGAGCAGTTCTTC. This sequence encodes CASSLVRALYNEQFF.

The V and J genes are TRBV19 and TRBJ1-6; 10 bases are a match to TRBD1. Looked up from germline, CDR1 is LNHDA and CDR2 is SQIVND (reference sequence). The CDR3 has 17 amino acids. J was trimmed by 10 bases and V by 4 bases; bases with no gene match: 13. CDR3 amino acids: CASSRTGTGEVGSPLHF. DNA of the CDR3: TGTGCCAGTAGTAGGACCGGGACAGGGGAAGTCGGGTCACCCCTCCACTTT. Based on the CDR3 plus reference TRBV19 and TRBJ1-6, the full variable domain is DGGITQSPKYLFRKEGQNVTLSCEQNLNHDAMYWYRQDPGQGLRLIYYSQIVNDFQKGDIAEGYSVSREKKESFPLTVTSAQKNPTAFYLCASSRTGTGEVGSPLHFGNGTRLTVT.

Written as DNA, the CDR3 is TGTGCCAGCAGCGTAGGGGCTAGCGGGAGTCCTGGGGCCAACGTCCTGACTTTC. Its protein product is CASSVGASGSPGANVLTF. The J gene is TRBJ2-6, the V gene TRBV9, with TRBD2 matching 10 bases. V was pared by 0 bases and J by 2 bases, with 5 bases of the junction left unmatched. This CDR3 has 18 amino acids. The germline gives CDR1 SGDLS, CDR2 YYNGEE.

The chain carries TRBV20-1 and TRBJ1-1; no firm D call. The length of the CDR3 is 10 residues. Germline CDR1 reads DFQATT; CDR2 reads SNEGSKA (reference sequence). Trimming took 4 bases from V and 4 from J, leaving 4 bases between them. CDR3 bases: TGCAGTGCTACGTCCACTGAAGCTTTCTTT. Residues: CSATSTEAFF.

The chain joins TRBV29-1 to TRBJ1-1; D unresolved. CDR1 and CDR2 (germline): SQVTM, ANQGSEA. Trimming took off 5 bases at V and 0 bases at J, with 10 bases between the two ends. The CDR3 has 13 amino acids. The CDR3 spells CSVQQAMNTEAFF. In DNA, the CDR3 is TGCAGCGTTCAGCAGGCCATGAACACTGAAGCTTTCTTT.

The V gene is TRBV10-1, the J gene TRBJ1-5; tentatively, D is TRBD1 (5 bases). From germline, CDR1 is WNHNN and CDR2 SYGVQD (reference sequence). V lost 4 bases to trimming and J lost 6 bases, with 19 bases between them. The CDR3 has 16 amino acids. CDR3 nucleotides: TGCGCCAGCAGTGGGCAGGGAATTCGGGTGTGTCAGCCCCAGCATTTT. The encoded protein is CASSGQGIRVCQPQHF.

V and J are TRBV19 and TRBJ1-1; a weak D match, TRBD1 (6 bases). Germline CDR1 LNHDA, CDR2 SQIVND (reference sequence). Between the trimmed V and J ends, which lost 7 bases and 10 bases, there was a span of 19 bases. The CDR3 totals 13 residues. This CDR3 is CASILTGSTGAFF. CDR3 sequence (DNA): TGTGCCAGTATCCTGACAGGATCAACGGGAGCTTTCTTT.

The rearrangement uses TRBV7-3 and TRBJ2-3; D is ambiguous. The germline V gene encodes CDR1 SGHTA and CDR2 FQGTGA. V was trimmed by 2 bases and J by 0 bases, leaving 9 bases between them. The CDR3 covers 15 residues. The CDR3 protein is CASSLAGSSTDTQYF. The CDR3 nucleotides are TGTGCCAGCAGCTTAGCAGGATCTAGCACAGATACGCAGTATTTT. The complete variable domain, with remaining parts taken from reference TRBV7-3 and TRBJ2-3, reads GAGVSQTPSNKVTEKGKYVELRCDPISGHTALYWYRQSLGQGPEFLIYFQGTGAADDSGLPNDRFFAVRPEGSVSTLKIQRTERGDSAVYLCASSLAGSSTDTQYFGPGTRLTVL.

This sequence joins TRBV19 and TRBJ2-5; 7 nucleotides match TRBD1. The CDR3 contains 14 residues. Germline V gene lookup returns CDR1 LNHDA and CDR2 SQIVND (reference sequence). V gave up 6 bases and J gave up 2 bases; unmatched junction bases: 6. CDR3 in amino acids: CASRPDRAQETQYF. The CDR3 DNA sequence: TGTGCCAGTAGGCCAGACAGGGCTCAAGAGACCCAGTACTTC. Drawing the rest from reference TRBV19 and TRBJ2-5, the complete variable domain is DGGITQSPKYLFRKEGQNVTLSCEQNLNHDAMYWYRQDPGQGLRLIYYSQIVNDFQKGDIAEGYSVSREKKESFPLTVTSAQKNPTAFYLCASRPDRAQETQYFGPGTRLLVL.

The chain couples TRBV7-9 to TRBJ1-5; 8 nucleotides align to TRBD1. CDR3 length: 14 amino acids. The germline V gene has CDR1 SEHNR and CDR2 FQNEAQ (reference sequence). After removal of 5 bases from V and 9 bases from J, the junction contained 9 bases not matched to a gene. The CDR3 reads CASSETGGTGPQHF. The CDR3 coding sequence is TGTGCCAGCAGCGAAACTGGGGGGACAGGGCCCCAGCATTTT.

This chain joins TRBV7-3 and TRBJ2-5; D is possibly TRBD2 (6 bases). Germline V gene sequence: CDR1 SGHTA, CDR2 FQGTGA. The ends were cut back, 2 bases at V and 6 bases at J, with 13 bases in the middle. This CDR3 contains 14 residues. CDR3 in DNA: TGTGCCAGCAGCTTAGCCGGGACTTCCAAGACCCAGTACTTC. Its protein is CASSLAGTSKTQYF.

The gene calls are TRBV3-1 (or the pseudogene TRBV3-2) and TRBJ2-7; 12 positions match TRBD2. The germline V gene has CDR1 LGHDT and CDR2 YNNKEL (reference sequence). With V trimmed by 0 bases and J by 2 bases, 8 bases remained unmatched. This CDR3 contains 18 residues. The CDR3 DNA reads TGTGCCAGCAGCCAAGAAGAGCTTTCTAGCGGGGGGGCCTACGAGCAGTACTTC. The encoded protein is CASSQEELSSGGAYEQYF.

The chain carries TRBV5-1 and TRBJ1-4; 9 positions match TRBD1. Trimming took 4 bases from V and 8 from J; bases not matched to a gene: 9. The CDR3 loop spans 15 amino acids. The germline CDR1 and CDR2 sequences are SGHRS and YFSETQ. CDR3 residues: CASSPTKDRGEKLFF. The CDR3 DNA follows: TGCGCCAGCAGCCCTACTAAAGACAGGGGGGAAAAACTGTTTTTT.

The rearrangement joins TRBV7-9 to TRBJ1-1, with 7 bases fitting TRBD1. J was trimmed by 1 base and V by 5 bases; bases with no gene match: 4. The CDR3 runs 14 residues. Germline loops: CDR1 SEHNR, CDR2 FQNEAQ (reference sequence). This CDR3 reads CASSRGGRNTEAFF. DNA of the CDR3: TGTGCCAGCAGCCGAGGGGGCAGGAACACTGAAGCTTTCTTT. Together with reference TRBV7-9 and TRBJ1-1, the CDR3 gives the full variable domain: DTGVSQNPRHKITKRGQNVTFRCDPISEHNRLYWYRQTLGQGPEFLTYFQNEAQLEKSRLLSDRFSAERPKGSFSTLEIQRTEQGDSAMYLCASSRGGRNTEAFFGQGTRLTVV.

This clone was seen only once. The chain has TRBV2 and TRBJ1-2; possible D gene TRBD1, 5 bases. Germline CDR1 and CDR2: SNHLY and FYNNEI. V lost 6 bases, J lost 8 bases, and 13 bases lay in between. The CDR3 runs to 12 residues. Here the CDR3 DNA reads TGTGCCAGCAGGTACAGGAGCGACGGCTACACCTTC. As protein: CASRYRSDGYTF.

V gene TRBV2 combines with J gene TRBJ2-3, with TRBD1 matching over 10 bases. The germline V gene has CDR1 SNHLY and CDR2 FYNNEI. Trimming took 4 bases from V and 3 from J; bases not matched to a gene: 1. The CDR3 extends over 14 amino acids. This CDR3 is CASSGDRGTDTQYF. Here the CDR3 DNA reads TGTGCCAGCAGTGGGGACAGGGGTACAGATACGCAGTATTTT.

The chain combines TRBV6-6 with TRBJ2-7; tentatively, D is TRBD2 (5 bases). CDR1 and CDR2 from the germline V gene are MNHNY and SVGAGI (reference sequence). This CDR3 has 14 amino acids. Trimming shortened V by 0 bases and J by 2 bases, and 8 bases separated the two germline ends. The CDR3 DNA reads as TGTGCCAGCAGTTACTCCCCCGGGGCCTACGAGCAGTACTTC. This sequence encodes CASSYSPGAYEQYF.